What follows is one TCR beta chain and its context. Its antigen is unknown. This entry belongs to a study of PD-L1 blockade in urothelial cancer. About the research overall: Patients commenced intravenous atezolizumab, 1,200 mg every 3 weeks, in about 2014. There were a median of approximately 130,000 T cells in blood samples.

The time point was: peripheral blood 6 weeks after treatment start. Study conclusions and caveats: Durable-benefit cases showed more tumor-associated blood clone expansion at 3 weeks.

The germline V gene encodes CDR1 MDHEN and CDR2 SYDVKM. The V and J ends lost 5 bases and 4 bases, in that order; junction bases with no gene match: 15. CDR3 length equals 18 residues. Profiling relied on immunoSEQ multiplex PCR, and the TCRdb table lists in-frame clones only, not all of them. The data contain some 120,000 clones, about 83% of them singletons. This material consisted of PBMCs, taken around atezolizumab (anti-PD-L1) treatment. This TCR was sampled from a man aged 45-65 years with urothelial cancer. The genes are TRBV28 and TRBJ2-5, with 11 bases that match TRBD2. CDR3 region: CASSPETSGKWNRETQYF. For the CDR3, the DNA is TGTGCCAGCAGTCCCGAGACTAGCGGGAAGTGGAATAGAGAGACCCAGTACTTC.